The T cell receptor (beta chain) under discussion was sequenced for a study of T-cell reconstitution after alpha-beta-depleted transplantation in children. The CDR3 totals 16 residues. The germline CDR1 and CDR2 sequences are SGHRS and YFSETQ. The ends were cut back, 1 base at V and 1 base at J, with 14 bases in the middle. The library targeted TCRbeta and was prepared with unique molecular identifiers. TCRdb reprocessed the PCR reads via MiXCR and lists one record per CDR3 protein. Among about 400,000 distinct CDR3 sequences listed, about a fifth were seen once. This receptor was taken from a human donor who donated a stem cell graft to a child with acute myeloid leukemia. The chain employs TRBV5-1 and TRBJ2-5; D tentatively fits TRBD1 or TRBD2 (5 bases each). Sequenced here: PBMCs from the stem cell graft donor, sampled from the stem cell graft. The CDR3 region is CASSLSGPWGQETQYF. CDR3 sequence (DNA): TGCGCCAGCAGCTTGTCGGGACCGTGGGGCCAAGAGACCCAGTACTTC.